Following are 16 T cell receptor beta chains from one sample sequenced in a study of human T cells and chemical hapten exposure. The time point here: patch test 3, about 24 weeks after DPC sensitization. The treatment was: therapeutic diphenylcyclopropenone sensitization with weekly scalp DPC. One entry per CDR3 protein results from TCRdb running MiXCR on the RACE reads. The sample lists some 89,000 distinct CDR3 sequences; around 25% were seen once. Material: whole blood, obtained in connection with sensitization to the hapten diphenylcyclopropenone (DPC). All receptors derive from a middle-aged man with alopecia areata. Some clones in this sample may be carry-over from other donors' samples.

The table lists this clonotype with a few counts. The rearrangement joins TRBV10-2 to TRBJ2-7; D is undetermined. With 8 bases removed from V and 10 bases from J, the gap between germline ends came to 15 bases. Germline CDR1 is WSHSY and CDR2 is SAAADI. The CDR3 covers 11 residues. DNA for the CDR3: TGCGCCAGCCGAGGCGGCTCCGGTCAGTACTTC. It translates to CASRGGSGQYF.

V is TRBV20-1 and J is TRBJ2-3; D tentatively reads TRBD1 or TRBD2 (6 bases each). The CDR3 spans 15 residues. CDR1 and CDR2 from the germline V gene are DFQATT and SNEGSKA (reference sequence). V gave up 2 bases and J gave up 3 bases, with 15 bases separating them. The CDR3 nucleotides are TGCAGTGCTAGAAGAGGGGGGAAAGCGACAGATACGCAGTATTTT. Its translation is CSARRGGKATDTQYF.

V usage is TRBV10-3 and J usage is TRBJ2-1; TRBD2 aligns across 9 bases. The V and J ends lost 10 bases and 0 bases, in that order; junction bases with no gene match: 7. The CDR3 extends over 15 amino acids. CDR1 ENHRY and CDR2 SYGVKD come from the germline V gene. Written as DNA, the CDR3 is TGTGCCACCTCTATGCGGGAGGGCTCCTACAATGAGCAGTTCTTC. This codes for CATSMREGSYNEQFF.

The chain links TRBV12-3 or TRBV12-4 to TRBJ2-1; 10 bases map to TRBD2. CDR3 length equals 15 residues. Trimming cost V 3 bases and J 8 bases; bases outside gene matches: 7. Here the CDR3 DNA reads TGTGCCAGCAGTTTGGGGCTAGCGGGAGTAGATGAGCAGTTCTTC. Protein: CASSLGLAGVDEQFF.

This clonotype was seen more than once but under ten times. The chain is built from TRBV11-3 and TRBJ2-2, with 10 bases matching TRBD1. Unmatched junction bases numbered 4, after V lost 5 bases and J lost 4 bases. In germline, CDR1 is SGHNT, CDR2 YENEEA. The CDR3 has 15 residues. The CDR3 region is CASSDDRGRTGELFF. CDR3 DNA sequence: TGTGCCAGCAGCGACGACAGGGGGCGCACCGGGGAGCTGTTTTTT.

V usage is TRBV20-1 and J usage is TRBJ2-7; D unresolved. The germline CDR1 and CDR2 sequences are DFQATT and SNEGSKA (reference sequence). With 6 bases removed from V and 6 bases from J, the gap between germline ends came to 12 bases. CDR3 length: 11 amino acids. The CDR3 sequence is CSAKPGLEQYF. DNA of the CDR3: TGCAGTGCCAAACCAGGTCTCGAGCAGTACTTC.

The chain joins TRBV12-3 or TRBV12-4 to TRBJ2-7, with 11 bases aligning to TRBD1. The CDR3 has 14 amino acids. Trimming removed 7 bases from V and 7 bases from J; junction bases left unmatched: 9. CDR3 region: CASTWGTGGGEQYF. The CDR3 coding sequence is TGTGCCAGCACCTGGGGGACAGGGGGTGGGGAGCAGTACTTC.

The chain recombines TRBV30 with TRBJ2-3; D unresolved. This CDR3 comprises 15 residues. Per germline, CDR1 GTSNPN and CDR2 SVGIG (reference sequence). V lost 4 bases and J 7 bases, leaving 21 bases between the germline ends. Here the CDR3 reads CAWKESSRGKNTQYF. CDR3 in DNA: TGTGCCTGGAAGGAAAGTAGCAGAGGAAAGAATACGCAGTATTTT.

The chain links TRBV5-1 to TRBJ2-7; no definite D call. Per the germline V gene, CDR1 is SGHRS and CDR2 is YFSETQ. Trimming stripped 3 bases from V and 5 bases from J, with 12 bases between. The CDR3 spans 13 residues. Here the CDR3 reads CASSSLNTDEQYF. The CDR3 coding sequence is TGCGCCAGCAGCTCCTTGAACACTGACGAGCAGTACTTC.

The chain employs TRBV6-5 and TRBJ1-5; TRBD1 aligns across 8 bases. This CDR3 is 15 amino acids long. Germline V CDR1 and CDR2: MNHEY, SVGAGI. With V trimmed by 6 bases and J by 2 bases, 6 bases remained unmatched. CDR3 region: CASRSDRGGNQPQHF. CDR3 bases: TGTGCCAGCAGAAGTGACAGGGGAGGCAATCAGCCCCAGCATTTT.

The CDR3 region has the DNA TGTGCCAGCAGCTTCGGACAGGGGGGGAATTCACCCCTCCACTTT. Translated: CASSFGQGGNSPLHF. The V and J genes are TRBV7-6 and TRBJ1-6; 10 nucleotides agree with TRBD1. Germline assignment: CDR1 SGHVS and CDR2 FNYEAQ. This CDR3 contains 15 residues. Trimming took 3 bases from V and 7 from J; bases not matched to a gene: 3.

This clonotype showed up just a few times. V is TRBV6-5 and J is TRBJ2-6; 8 bases are shared with TRBD1. Germline loops: CDR1 MNHEY, CDR2 SVGAGI. V dropped 6 bases and J dropped 0; count of bases not matched to a gene: 7. The CDR3 covers 17 residues. CDR3 residues: CASSSGTGSSGANVLTF. The CDR3 DNA sequence: TGTGCCAGCAGCTCCGGGACAGGTAGCTCTGGGGCCAACGTCCTGACTTTC.

The chain couples TRBV7-2 to TRBJ2-7, with 7 bases that match TRBD2. The V gene's germline CDR1 is SGHTA and CDR2 FQGNSA. V shed 4 bases, J shed 4 bases, and the junction held 7 bases outside the gene matches. CDR3 size: 14 residues. Written as DNA, the CDR3 is TGTGCCAGCAGCTCCAGCGGGGTCGGTTACGAGCAGTACTTC. It yields the protein CASSSSGVGYEQYF.

The rearrangement joins TRBV30 to TRBJ2-6; 8 bases map to TRBD1. In germline, CDR1 is GTSNPN, CDR2 SVGIG (reference sequence). The V gene end was trimmed by 2 bases and the J gene end by 1 base; junction bases not matched to a gene: 10. The CDR3 covers 18 residues. CDR3 in DNA: TGTGCCTGGAGTTACGGACAGGGCACTAGTTCTGGGGCCAACGTCCTGACTTTC. It encodes CAWSYGQGTSSGANVLTF.

This clonotype was recorded a few times. The J gene is TRBJ2-2, the V gene TRBV6-2 or TRBV6-3; D might be TRBD1 (6 bases). The CDR3 length is 15 residues. V was trimmed by 5 bases and J by 1 base, leaving 11 bases between them. The germline V gene has CDR1 MNHEY and CDR2 SVGEGT. The CDR3 DNA is TGTGCCAGCAGTGTCACAGGGCTGAACACCGGGGAGCTGTTTTTT. The encoded protein is CASSVTGLNTGELFF.

The chain has TRBV25-1 and TRBJ1-3; no definite D call. Germline CDR1 MGHDK, CDR2 SYGVNS. Trimming pared 3 bases from V and 0 bases from J, leaving 6 bases between. This CDR3 has 14 residues. This CDR3 reads CASSDANSGNTIYF. The CDR3 DNA follows: TGTGCCAGCAGTGACGCAAACTCTGGAAACACCATATATTTT.